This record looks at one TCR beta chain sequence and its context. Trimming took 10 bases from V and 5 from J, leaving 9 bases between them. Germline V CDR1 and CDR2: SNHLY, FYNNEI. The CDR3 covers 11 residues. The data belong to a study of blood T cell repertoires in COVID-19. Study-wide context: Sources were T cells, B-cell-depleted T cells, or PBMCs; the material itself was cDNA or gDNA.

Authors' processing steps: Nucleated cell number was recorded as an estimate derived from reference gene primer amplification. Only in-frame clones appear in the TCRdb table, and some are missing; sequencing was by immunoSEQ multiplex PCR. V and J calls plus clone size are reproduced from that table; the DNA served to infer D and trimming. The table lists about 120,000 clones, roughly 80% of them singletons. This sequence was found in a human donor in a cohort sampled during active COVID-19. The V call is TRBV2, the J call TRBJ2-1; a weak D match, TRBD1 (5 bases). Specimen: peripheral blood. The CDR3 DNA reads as TGTGCCACGACAGACAACAATGAGCAGTTCTTC. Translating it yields CATTDNNEQFF. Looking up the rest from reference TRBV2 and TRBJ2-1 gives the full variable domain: EPEVTQTPSHQVTQMGQEVILRCVPISNHLYFYWYRQILGQKVEFLVSFYNNEISEKSEIFDDQFSVERPDGSNFTLKIRSTKLEDSAMYFCATTDNNEQFFGPGTRLTVL.